Described below is a single T cell receptor (beta chain) sequence and its context. The data were obtained in a study of OX40 agonist ivuxolimab in advanced cancers. As for the study in general: Checkpoint inhibitors had been given previously to 40% of patients. Three partial responders included one hepatocellular carcinoma patient and two cutaneous melanoma patients.

V gave up 2 bases and J gave up 6 bases, with 5 bases separating them. The CDR3 runs 12 residues. Germline V gives CDR1 KGHSH, CDR2 LQKENI. This table comes from immunoSEQ multiplex PCR, and its TCRdb copy is limited to in-frame clones, with some not included. The sample lists more than 80,000 clones, around 92% occurring once. The J gene is TRBJ2-1, the V gene TRBV18; unclear D gene. The TCR originated in an adult with an advanced solid tumor such as melanoma, head and neck, liver or kidney cancer. Sequencing was performed on CD4+ or CD8+ T cells sorted from blood, taken in a trial of the OX40 agonist ivuxolimab. CDR3 region: CASSPSFNEQFF. The CDR3 DNA sequence: TGTGCCAGCTCACCAAGCTTCAATGAGCAGTTCTTC. Full variable domain (outside the CDR3, taken from reference TRBV18 and TRBJ2-1): NAGVMQNPRHLVRRRGQEARLRCSPMKGHSHVYWYRQLPEEGLKFMVYLQKENIIDESGMPKERFSAEFPKEGPSILRIQQVVRGDSAAYFCASSPSFNEQFFGPGTRLTVL.